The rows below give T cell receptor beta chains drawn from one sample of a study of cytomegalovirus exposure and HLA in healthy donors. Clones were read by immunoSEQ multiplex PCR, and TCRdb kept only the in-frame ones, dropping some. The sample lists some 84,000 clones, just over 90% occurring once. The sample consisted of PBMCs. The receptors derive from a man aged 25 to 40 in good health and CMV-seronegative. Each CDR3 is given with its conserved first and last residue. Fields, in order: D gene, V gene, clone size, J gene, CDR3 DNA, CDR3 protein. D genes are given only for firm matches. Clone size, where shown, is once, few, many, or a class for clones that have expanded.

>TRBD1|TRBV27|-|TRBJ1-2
TGTGCCAGCAGTTTGACAGGGGACTATGGCTACACCTTC
CASSLTGDYGYTF
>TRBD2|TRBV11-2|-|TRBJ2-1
TGTGCCAGCAGCTTAGATGGGAGGGAGACGAGTGAGCAGTTCTTC
CASSLDGRETSEQFF
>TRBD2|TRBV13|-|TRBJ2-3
TGTGCCAGCAGCTTAGCTAGCGGGAGGCCCAGAGATGCAGATACGCAGTATTTT
CASSLASGRPRDADTQYF
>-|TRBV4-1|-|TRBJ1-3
TGCGCCAGCAGCCAAGACGTAGAAACCCGGTTGGGAAACACCATATATTTT
CASSQDVETRLGNTIYF
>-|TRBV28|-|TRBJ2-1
TGTGCCAGCAGTTTCACCTCGGGTGGCAATGAGCAGTTCTTC
CASSFTSGGNEQFF
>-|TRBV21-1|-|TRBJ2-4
TGTGCCAGAAACCCCCCGGGGGGGGCGACCTCTTCCAAAAACATTCAGTACTTC
CARNPPGGATSSKNIQYF
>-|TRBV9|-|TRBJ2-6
TGTGCCAGCAGCGTTCAGGGGTTGCCAACTGGGGCCAACGTCCTGACTTTC
CASSVQGLPTGANVLTF
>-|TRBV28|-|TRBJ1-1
TGTGCCAGCAGTTTCCCCAGGGCGTCGGCTAACACTGAAGCTTTCTTT
CASSFPRASANTEAFF
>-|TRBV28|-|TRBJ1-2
TGTGCCAGCAGTACTCAGGGTCCCTATGGCTACACCTTC
CASSTQGPYGYTF
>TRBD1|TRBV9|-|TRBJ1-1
TGTGCCAGCAGCGTCTCATCGGGACAGGGGGCCGAAGCTTTCTTT
CASSVSSGQGAEAFF
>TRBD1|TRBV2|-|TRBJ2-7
TGTGCCAGCAGACCGGGACAGAGAATAGGCGAGCAGTACTTC
CASRPGQRIGEQYF
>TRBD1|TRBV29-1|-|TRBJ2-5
TGCAGCGTTGATAGGGGACAGATGTACCAAGAGACCCAGTACTTC
CSVDRGQMYQETQYF
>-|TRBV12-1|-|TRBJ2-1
TGTGCCAGCAGCTTTCTCAATCATGACAGGGGGATTACGAGCTCCTACAATGAGCAGTTCTTC
CASSFLNHDRGITSSYNEQFF
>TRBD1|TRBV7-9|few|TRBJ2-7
TGTGCCAGCAGCCAAGACAGGGGTCGAGACGAGCAGTACTTC
CASSQDRGRDEQYF
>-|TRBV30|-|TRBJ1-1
TGCGCCTGGAGCCGGGTCGACTACACTGAAGCTTTCTTT
CAWSRVDYTEAFF
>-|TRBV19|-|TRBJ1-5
TGTGCCAGTAGTATTAGCTCAGCCCTGCGGAGCAATCAGCCCCAGCATTTT
CASSISSALRSNQPQHF
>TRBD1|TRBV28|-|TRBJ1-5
TGTGCCAGCAGAAAACCCGACAGGGGCGGGAGCAATCAGCCCCAGCATTTT
CASRKPDRGGSNQPQHF
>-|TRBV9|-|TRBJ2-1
TGTGCCAGCAGCGTAGGGGGCAGTCCTCGGGAGCAGTTCTTC
CASSVGGSPREQFF
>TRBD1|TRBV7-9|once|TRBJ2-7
TGTGCCAGCAGCTTAGAAATAGGACAGGGGGGGCCGGTGCAGTACTTC
CASSLEIGQGGPVQYF
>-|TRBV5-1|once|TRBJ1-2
TGCGCCAGCAGCTTGACCGTCCCCGCTAGAGGCTACACCTTC
CASSLTVPARGYTF
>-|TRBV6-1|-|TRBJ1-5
TGTGCCAGCAGCATGGGCAGGGTGGGCAATCAGCCCCAGCATTTT
CASSMGRVGNQPQHF
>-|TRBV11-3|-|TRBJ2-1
TGTGCCAGCAGCTTAGGGTTTACTAGCTACAATGAGCAGTTCTTC
CASSLGFTSYNEQFF
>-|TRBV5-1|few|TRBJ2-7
TGCGCCAGCAGCCCGGACATCTACGAGCAGTACTTC
CASSPDIYEQYF
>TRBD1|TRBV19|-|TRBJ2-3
TGTGCCAGTAGTCCCCGGGACAGTTCCACGCAGTATTTT
CASSPRDSSTQYF
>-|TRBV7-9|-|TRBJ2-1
TGTGCCAGCAGCTCGTACAGGGCTAGTGAGCAGTTCTTC
CASSSYRASEQFF
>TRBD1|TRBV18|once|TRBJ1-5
TGTGCCAGCTCAGCGACAGGGGCGGTGCGGGGCAATCAGCCCCAGCATTTT
CASSATGAVRGNQPQHF
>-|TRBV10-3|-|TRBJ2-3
TGTGCCATCAGTGAGTCGGTGGAGGGAATTAGCACAGATACGCAGTATTTT
CAISESVEGISTDTQYF
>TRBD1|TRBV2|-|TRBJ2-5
TGTGCCAGCAGCCAAGATACAGGGGAAGGCGAGACCCAGTACTTC
CASSQDTGEGETQYF
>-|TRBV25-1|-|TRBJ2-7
TGTGCCAGCAGTGAGGAGCCCGAAGCCTACGAGCAGTACTTC
CASSEEPEAYEQYF
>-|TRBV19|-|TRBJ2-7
TGTGCCAGTAACGACCGGGACAACTCCTACGAGCAGTACTTC
CASNDRDNSYEQYF
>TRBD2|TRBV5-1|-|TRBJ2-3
TGCGCCAGCAGCATTAGCGGGGGGGACCCAGATACGCAGTATTTT
CASSISGGDPDTQYF
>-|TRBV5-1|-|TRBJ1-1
TGCGCCAGCAGCTTGGATGGAGGGGTTGAAGCTTTCTTT
CASSLDGGVEAFF